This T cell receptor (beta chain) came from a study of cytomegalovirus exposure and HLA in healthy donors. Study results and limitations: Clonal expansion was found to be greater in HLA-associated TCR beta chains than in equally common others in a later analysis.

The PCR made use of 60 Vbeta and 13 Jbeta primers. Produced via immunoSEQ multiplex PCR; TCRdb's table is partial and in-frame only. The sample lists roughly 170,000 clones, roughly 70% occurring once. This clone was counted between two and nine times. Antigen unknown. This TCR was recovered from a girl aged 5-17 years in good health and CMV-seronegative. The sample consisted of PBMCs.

The CDR3 nucleotides are TGTGCCAGCTCACCACAAGCGGGGGCTTGGGAGCAGTACTTC. This translates into CASSPQAGAWEQYF. This chain connects TRBV18 to TRBJ2-7, with 8 bases identical to TRBD2. Germline assignment: CDR1 KGHSH and CDR2 LQKENI. Trimming cost V 1 base and J 7 bases; bases outside gene matches: 6. The CDR3 extends over 14 amino acids.